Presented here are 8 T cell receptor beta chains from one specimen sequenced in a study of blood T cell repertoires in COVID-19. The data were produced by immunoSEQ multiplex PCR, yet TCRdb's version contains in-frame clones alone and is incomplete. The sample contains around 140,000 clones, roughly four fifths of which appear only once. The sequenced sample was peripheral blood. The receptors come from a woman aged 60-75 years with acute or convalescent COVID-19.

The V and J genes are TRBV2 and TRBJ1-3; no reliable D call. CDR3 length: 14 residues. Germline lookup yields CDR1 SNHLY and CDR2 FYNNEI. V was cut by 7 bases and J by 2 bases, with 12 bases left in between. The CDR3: CASIERWAGNTIYF. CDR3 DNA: TGTGCCAGCATCGAGCGCTGGGCTGGAAACACCATATATTTT.

The CDR3 is CASSQDSDRGIYGYGYTF. The DNA of the CDR3 is TGTGCCAGCAGCCAAGATTCCGACAGGGGGATTTATGGCTATGGCTACACCTTC. The rearrangement uses TRBV28 and TRBJ1-2; 9 positions agree with TRBD1. J lost 4 bases, V lost 6 bases, and 18 bases had no gene match. Germline V gene lookup returns CDR1 MDHEN and CDR2 SYDVKM. This CDR3 is 18 amino acids long.

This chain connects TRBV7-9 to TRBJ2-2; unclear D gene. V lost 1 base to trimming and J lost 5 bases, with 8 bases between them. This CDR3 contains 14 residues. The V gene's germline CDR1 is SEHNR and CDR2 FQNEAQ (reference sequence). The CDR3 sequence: CASSLGSRTGELFF. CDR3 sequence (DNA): TGTGCCAGCAGCTTAGGGTCCCGGACCGGGGAGCTGTTTTTT.

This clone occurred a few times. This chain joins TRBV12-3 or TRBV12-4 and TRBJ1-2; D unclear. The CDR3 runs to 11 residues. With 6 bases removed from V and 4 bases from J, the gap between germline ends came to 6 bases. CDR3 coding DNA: TGTGCCAGCAGCTCGGGCTATGGCTACACCTTC. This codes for CASSSGYGYTF.

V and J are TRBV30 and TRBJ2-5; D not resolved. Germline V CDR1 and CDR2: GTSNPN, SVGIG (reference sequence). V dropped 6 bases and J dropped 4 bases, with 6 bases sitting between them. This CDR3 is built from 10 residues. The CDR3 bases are TGTGCCTGTGGGCCAGAGACCCAGTACTTC. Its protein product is CACGPETQYF.

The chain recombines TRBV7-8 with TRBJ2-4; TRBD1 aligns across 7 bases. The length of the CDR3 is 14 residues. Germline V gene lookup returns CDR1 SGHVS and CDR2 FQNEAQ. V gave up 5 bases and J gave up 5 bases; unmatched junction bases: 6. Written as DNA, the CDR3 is TGTGCCAGCAGCCCGCCCGGGACAGAAAACATTCAGTACTTC. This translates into CASSPPGTENIQYF.

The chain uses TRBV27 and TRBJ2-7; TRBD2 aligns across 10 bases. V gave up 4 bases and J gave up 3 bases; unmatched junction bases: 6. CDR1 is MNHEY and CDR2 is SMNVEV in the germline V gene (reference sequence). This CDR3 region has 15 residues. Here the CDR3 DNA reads TGTGCCAGCAGTTGGTCTAGCGGGAGTTACTACGAGCAGTACTTC. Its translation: CASSWSSGSYYEQYF.

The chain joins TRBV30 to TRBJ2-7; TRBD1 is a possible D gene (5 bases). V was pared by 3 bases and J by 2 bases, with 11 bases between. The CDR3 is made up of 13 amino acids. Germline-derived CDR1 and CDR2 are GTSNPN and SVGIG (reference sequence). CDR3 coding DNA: TGTGCCTGGAGCCCGACAGTAGCCTACGAGCAGTACTTC. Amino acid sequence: CAWSPTVAYEQYF.